Below, 25 T cell receptor beta chains from the same sample are listed, as sequenced in a study of breast tumors, draining lymph nodes, adjacent tissues. Axillary draining lymph nodes of breast cancer patients supplied the node samples. TCRdb redid the calling of the multiplex PCR reads with MiXCR, one entry per CDR3 protein. The sample includes about 150,000 distinct CDR3 sequences, more than 20% of them seen just once. Sequenced material: axillary lymph node tissue. The source is a female donor with breast cancer. Some clones in this sample may be carry-over from other donors' samples.

This clonotype was counted at least ten times. This sequence joins TRBV12-5 and TRBJ2-6; D is unclear. This CDR3 region has 15 residues. The V end lost 1 base, the J end lost 1 base, and 5 bases lay between the germline ends. Germline values: CDR1 LGHNT, CDR2 FRNRAP. The CDR3 DNA is TGTGCTAGTGGTTTGGGGAGTTCTGGGGCCAACGTCCTGACTTTC. Protein: CASGLGSSGANVLTF. Drawing the rest from reference TRBV12-5 and TRBJ2-6, the complete variable domain is DARVTQTPRHKVTEMGQEVTMRCQPILGHNTVFWYRQTMMQGLELLAYFRNRAPLDDSGMPKDRFSAEMPDATLATLKIQPSEPRDSAVYFCASGLGSSGANVLTFGAGSRLTVL.

This clonotype was seen ten or more times. This chain uses TRBV7-3 with TRBJ2-3; D perhaps matches TRBD2 (7 bases). Germline CDR1 SGHTA, CDR2 FQGTGA. The CDR3 is 17 residues long. Between the trimmed V and J ends, which lost 5 bases and 1 base, there was a span of 19 bases. The CDR3 spells CASSPRRGGTGTDTQYF. CDR3 sequence (DNA): TGTGCCAGCAGCCCAAGGAGGGGGGGGACTGGCACAGATACGCAGTATTTT.

Ten or more counts support this clonotype. The chain is built from TRBV20-1 and TRBJ2-7; D is perhaps TRBD1 (6 bases). The CDR3 contains 14 residues. Trimming left V 0 bases short and J 6 bases short, with 15 bases between. The germline V gene encodes CDR1 DFQATT and CDR2 SNEGSKA (reference sequence). CDR3 nucleotide sequence: TGCAGTGCTAGAGATCCCCAGGGGAAATCCGAGCAGTACTTC. Amino acid sequence: CSARDPQGKSEQYF.

Details on this clonotype: Given a much more abundant clone one base away, this may be a read error. This chain connects TRBV6-1 to TRBJ1-2; the match to TRBD1 covers 8 bases. Germline CDR1 is MNHNS and CDR2 is SASEGT. The CDR3 covers 14 residues. In nucleotides, the CDR3 is TGTACCAGCAGTGTCGGACAGGGTATTCTTGGCTACACCTTC. It specifies CTSSVGQGILGYTF.

As to this clonotype: This may stem from a read error, because a much larger clone lies one nucleotide away. DNA of the CDR3: TGTGTCAGCATGACGGAGAATGAGCAGTTCTTC. The encoded protein is CVSMTENEQFF. V is TRBV2 and J is TRBJ2-1; D gene unclear. This CDR3 comprises 11 residues. Germline-derived CDR1 and CDR2 are SNHLY and FYNNEI.

The V gene is TRBV5-1, the J gene TRBJ2-1; 15 bases align to TRBD2. CDR3 length: 17 residues. The V and J ends lost 4 bases and 3 bases, in that order; junction bases with no gene match: 5. Germline values: CDR1 SGHRS, CDR2 YFSETQ. The CDR3 sequence is CASSGTSGRTFYNEQFF. The DNA for the CDR3 is TGCGCCAGCAGCGGGACTAGCGGGAGGACCTTCTACAATGAGCAGTTCTTC.

This clonotype appeared many times. This rearrangement joins TRBV20-1 to TRBJ2-1, with TRBD2 matching over 11 bases. Germline-derived CDR1 and CDR2 are DFQATT and SNEGSKA (reference sequence). The CDR3 runs to 12 residues. CDR3 in DNA: TGCAGGGGGACTAGCGGTAACAATGAGCAGTTCTTC. This encodes CRGTSGNNEQFF.

The table lists this clonotype with many counts. V gene TRBV30 combines with J gene TRBJ2-3; TRBD2 agrees at 12 bases. The CDR3 has 13 residues. CDR1 and CDR2 (germline): GTSNPN, SVGIG (reference sequence). The DNA of the CDR3 is TGTGCTCGGACTAGCGGGAATCGGGATACGCAGTATTTT. Its translation is CARTSGNRDTQYF. Drawing the rest from reference TRBV30 and TRBJ2-3, the complete variable domain is SQTIHQWPATLVQPVGSPLSLECTVEGTSNPNLYWYRQAAGRGLQLLFYSVGIGQISSEVPQNLSASRPQDRQFILSSKKLLLSDSGFYLCARTSGNRDTQYFGPGTRLTVL.

At least ten counts were recorded for this clonotype. V is TRBV2 and J is TRBJ2-7; D not certain. The CDR3 sequence is 13 residues long. V lost 1 base and J lost 2, with 6 bases in between. CDR1 is SNHLY, CDR2 FYNNEI, per germline. CDR3 sequence (DNA): TGTGCCAGCAGTGAAGGGCCCCCCTACGAGCAGTACTTC. Translated, it gives CASSEGPPYEQYF.

This clonotype was counted ten times or more. This chain uses TRBV11-2 with TRBJ2-2; either TRBD1 or TRBD2 may fit D (5 bases each). Trimming stripped 2 bases from V and 4 bases from J, with 14 bases between. This CDR3 has 16 residues. The germline V gene has CDR1 SGHAT and CDR2 FQNNGV. For the CDR3, the DNA is TGTGCCAGCAGCTTACCGGGGAAAGGGGTCACCGGGGAGCTGTTTTTT. Amino acids: CASSLPGKGVTGELFF.

In its sample, this clonotype was seen many times. V and J are TRBV7-9 and TRBJ2-7, with 9 bases matching TRBD1. V was pared by 5 bases and J by 2 bases, with 7 bases of the junction left unmatched. The CDR3 is 15 residues long. Germline assignment: CDR1 SEHNR and CDR2 FQNEAQ (reference sequence). CDR3 coding DNA: TGTGCCAGCAGCCCCGGACAGGGGAAAACCTACGAGCAGTACTTC. This gives the protein CASSPGQGKTYEQYF.

This clonotype was recorded many times. The J gene is TRBJ2-2, the V gene TRBV5-1; weak D call: TRBD2 (6 bases). Germline V CDR1 and CDR2: SGHRS, YFSETQ. The CDR3 loop spans 14 amino acids. The V end was cut by 10 bases, the J end by 4 bases, with 17 bases between. The CDR3 DNA is TGCGCCTTTGGAGGGGCCGGTGGCACCGGGGAGCTGTTTTTT. The encoded protein is CAFGGAGGTGELFF.

This clonotype was detected ten times or more. The gene calls are TRBV2 and TRBJ2-5; D is unresolved. V lost 3 bases to trimming and J lost 6 bases, with 20 bases between them. Germline assignment: CDR1 SNHLY and CDR2 FYNNEI. The CDR3 is 16 amino acids. CDR3 DNA sequence: TGTGCCAGCAGTGAGGTTGCCGGGCCCCGCAGGAAGACCCAGTACTTC. Amino acids: CASSEVAGPRRKTQYF. Using reference TRBV2 and TRBJ2-5 for the parts outside the CDR3, the full variable domain is EPEVTQTPSHQVTQMGQEVILRCVPISNHLYFYWYRQILGQKVEFLVSFYNNEISEKSEIFDDQFSVERPDGSNFTLKIRSTKLEDSAMYFCASSEVAGPRRKTQYFGPGTRLLVL.

This clonotype was seen repeatedly, ten times or more. This chain uses TRBV6-1 with TRBJ2-2; no firm D call. The CDR3 has 14 residues. The germline V and J ends were trimmed by 7 bases and 1 base, with 10 bases remaining between them. Germline V gives CDR1 MNHNS, CDR2 SASEGT. This CDR3 reads CASTRRLNTGELFF. In DNA, the CDR3 is TGTGCCAGCACACGCAGGTTGAACACCGGGGAGCTGTTTTTT.

This clonotype showed up many times. The chain is built from TRBV20-1 and TRBJ2-1; TRBD2 aligns across 8 bases. The CDR3 contains 16 residues. Trimming took 2 bases from V and 2 from J; bases not matched to a gene: 8. The germline V gene encodes CDR1 DFQATT and CDR2 SNEGSKA (reference sequence). The CDR3 spells CSARPKTSAAYNEQFF. CDR3 bases: TGCAGTGCTAGACCGAAGACTAGCGCGGCCTACAATGAGCAGTTCTTC.

Details on this clonotype: A much larger clone is a single base away; this may be a read error. The chain couples TRBV3-2 to TRBJ2-2. TRBV3-2 is a pseudogene locus. The length of the CDR3 is 16 residues. CDR3 amino acids: CASSSRLPANAGELFF. In DNA form, the CDR3 reads TGTGCCAGCAGCTCTCGCCTACCGGCGAACGCCGGGGAGCTGTTTTTT.

Remarks on this clonotype: It may be a read error: a sequence one base away is much more abundant. V and J are TRBV20-1 and TRBJ2-1; the match to TRBD2 covers 11 bases. This CDR3 comprises 14 residues. Germline CDR1 is DFQATT and CDR2 is SNEGSKA (reference sequence). CDR3 amino acids: CGARSSGRNNEQFF. DNA of the CDR3: TGCGGTGCTAGATCTAGCGGGAGGAACAATGAGCAGTTCTTC.

At least ten counts were recorded for this clonotype. The rearrangement links TRBV20-1 to TRBJ2-3; tentatively, D is TRBD1 (5 bases). The germline V gene encodes CDR1 DFQATT and CDR2 SNEGSKA (reference sequence). The CDR3 is made up of 13 amino acids. Trimming took 6 bases from V and 4 from J, leaving 14 bases between them. The DNA for the CDR3 is TGCAGTGCGGTTAGGCGACAGCCAGATACGCAGTATTTT. This gives the protein CSAVRRQPDTQYF.

The V and J genes are TRBV28 and TRBJ2-3; D unresolved. Deletions cut 5 bases from V and 0 bases from J, with 12 bases between. The CDR3 has 15 amino acids. Germline V lookup: CDR1 MDHEN, CDR2 SYDVKM. The CDR3 sequence is CASSMGYRSTDTQYF. The CDR3 nucleotides are TGTGCCAGCAGTATGGGCTACCGGAGCACAGATACGCAGTATTTT.

This clonotype was detected many times. V and J are TRBV12-5 and TRBJ2-5; 7 nucleotides align to TRBD1. The CDR3 extends over 15 amino acids. Per the germline V gene, CDR1 is LGHNT and CDR2 is FRNRAP. Trimming removed 4 bases from V and 0 bases from J; junction bases left unmatched: 5. CDR3 DNA sequence: TGTGCTAGTGGTTCAGGGGGTCGGTACCAAGAGACCCAGTACTTC. Translation: CASGSGGRYQETQYF.

This clonotype came up many times. V gene TRBV3-1 combines with J gene TRBJ1-2; D not resolved. The CDR3 is 11 amino acids. The V end was cut by 1 base, the J end by 8 bases, with 5 bases between. Germline V gives CDR1 LGHDT, CDR2 YNNKEL (reference sequence). This chain's CDR3 is CASSQVGGYTF. The CDR3 nucleotides read TGTGCCAGCAGCCAAGTTGGGGGCTACACCTTC.

The CDR3 loop is CSATEGQEPYEQYF. CDR3 nucleotides: TGCAGTGCTACGGAGGGACAGGAGCCTTACGAGCAGTACTTC. The chain is built from TRBV20-1 and TRBJ2-7; the match to TRBD1 covers 8 bases. Germline lookup yields CDR1 DFQATT and CDR2 SNEGSKA (reference sequence). The CDR3 is 14 amino acids. The V segment lost 4 bases and the J segment 4 bases; nucleotides outside the gene matches: 9.

For this clonotype: Just one base apart from a much larger clone, this may be a read error. The chain employs TRBV5-1 and TRBJ1-3; unclear D gene. This CDR3 spans 15 amino acids. Per the germline V gene, CDR1 is SGHRS and CDR2 is YFSETQ. The CDR3 nucleotides are TGCGCCAGCAGCTTGGGGGATGGCTCTGGAACCACCATATATTTT. This gives the protein CASSLGDGSGTTIYF.

There are a few counts of this clonotype. CDR3 sequence: CASSTTSGRTGRETQYF. CDR3 nucleotide sequence: TGTGCCAGCAGCACAACTAGCGGGAGGACCGGGAGGGAGACCCAGTACTTC. This chain joins TRBV9 and TRBJ2-5; 12 bases are a match to TRBD2. Per germline, CDR1 SGDLS and CDR2 YYNGEE. J lost 5 bases, V lost 4 bases, and 12 bases had no gene match. The CDR3 consists of 17 residues.

There are many counts of this clonotype. The chain is built from TRBV19 and TRBJ2-3; D unclear. Germline lookup yields CDR1 LNHDA and CDR2 SQIVND (reference sequence). V was shortened by 11 bases and J by 1 base, with 13 bases between the two germline ends. There are 13 residues in the CDR3. Here the CDR3 DNA reads TGTGCCTCTAGGGCGTCGGGCACAGATACGCAGTATTTT. The encoded protein is CASRASGTDTQYF.